This entry lists 8 T cell receptor beta chains sequenced from one sample in a study of blood T cell repertoires in COVID-19. TCRdb keeps only in-frame clones here, not all; method: immunoSEQ multiplex PCR. This sample yields fewer than 350,000 clones, of which 81% are seen a single time; under 3% belongs to the top ten. Sequencing used peripheral blood. These receptors were collected from a woman between 55 and 75 years old with active or convalescent COVID-19.

J is TRBJ2-5 and V is TRBV2; 8 positions match TRBD2. Germline V gives CDR1 SNHLY, CDR2 FYNNEI. The CDR3 totals 15 residues. J was trimmed by 4 bases and V by 6 bases; bases with no gene match: 10. The CDR3 region is CASSRGGTRSETQYF. The CDR3 region has the DNA TGTGCCAGCAGCCGCGGGGGGACCCGGTCAGAGACCCAGTACTTC.

The chain is built from TRBV3-1 (or the pseudogene TRBV3-2) and TRBJ2-3, with TRBD2 identical over 9 bases. The V gene end was trimmed by 0 bases and the J gene end by 1 base; junction bases not matched to a gene: 5. CDR1 is LGHDT and CDR2 is YNNKEL in the germline V gene (reference sequence). This CDR3 spans 17 amino acids. DNA of the CDR3: TGTGCCAGCAGCCAAGATTGGGCTAGCGGGGGCACAGATACGCAGTATTTT. This encodes CASSQDWASGGTDTQYF.

Regarding this clone: Other nucleotide sequences from this sample produce the same CDR3. The V and J genes are TRBV6-2 or TRBV6-3 and TRBJ2-7; TRBD1 aligns across 7 bases. The V gene's germline CDR1 is MNHEY and CDR2 SVGEGT. This CDR3 has 14 residues. Trimming at V came to 4 bases and at J to 2 bases, leaving 5 bases not matched to a gene. CDR3 DNA sequence: TGTGCCAGCAGTTGGGCAGGGGGACCCTACGAGCAGTACTTC. This encodes CASSWAGGPYEQYF.

This chain links TRBV7-9 with TRBJ2-7; D is possibly TRBD1 (5 bases). The CDR3 is made up of 13 amino acids. Germline loops: CDR1 SEHNR, CDR2 FQNEAQ (reference sequence). Trimming shortened V by 4 bases and J by 9 bases, and 16 bases separated the two germline ends. CDR3 sequence reads: CASSSTRPTGQYF. CDR3 bases: TGTGCCAGCAGCTCCACCCGACCAACAGGGCAGTACTTC.

The V and J genes are TRBV9 and TRBJ2-2; the D gene is possibly TRBD2 (5 bases). The germline gives CDR1 SGDLS, CDR2 YYNGEE. Trimming stripped 3 bases from V and 5 bases from J, with 14 bases between. The length of the CDR3 is 15 residues. In DNA, the CDR3 is TGTGCCAGCAGCGGAGAGACTATCCCTACCGGGGAGCTGTTTTTT. Its translation: CASSGETIPTGELFF.

This clone was detected a few times. The chain is built from TRBV5-4 and TRBJ1-1; a possible D gene is TRBD1 (5 bases). This CDR3 region has 15 residues. Deletions cut 4 bases from V and 4 bases from J, with 17 bases between. From germline, CDR1 is SGHNT and CDR2 YYREEE (reference sequence). The CDR3 region has the DNA TGTGCCAGCAGCCATCGGGCCGTGGGGGGCACTGAAGCTTTCTTT. This sequence encodes CASSHRAVGGTEAFF.

The CDR3 DNA follows: TGTGCCAGCAGAGTTTTGTGGGTGTCCGGGGAGGTTGATTCACCCCTCCACTTT. Translated, it gives CASRVLWVSGEVDSPLHF. This chain uses TRBV27 with TRBJ1-6, with D hard to call. The CDR3 spans 18 residues. Between the trimmed V and J ends, which lost 6 bases and 8 bases, there was a span of 26 bases. Germline CDR1 reads MNHEY; CDR2 reads SMNVEV (reference sequence).

The rearrangement links TRBV12-3 or TRBV12-4 to TRBJ2-2; D is uncertain. This CDR3 has 12 residues. The V and J ends lost 7 bases and 4 bases respectively, with 7 bases between them. This CDR3 is CASTRATGELFF. The DNA for the CDR3 is TGTGCCAGCACCCGCGCCACCGGGGAGCTGTTTTTT.